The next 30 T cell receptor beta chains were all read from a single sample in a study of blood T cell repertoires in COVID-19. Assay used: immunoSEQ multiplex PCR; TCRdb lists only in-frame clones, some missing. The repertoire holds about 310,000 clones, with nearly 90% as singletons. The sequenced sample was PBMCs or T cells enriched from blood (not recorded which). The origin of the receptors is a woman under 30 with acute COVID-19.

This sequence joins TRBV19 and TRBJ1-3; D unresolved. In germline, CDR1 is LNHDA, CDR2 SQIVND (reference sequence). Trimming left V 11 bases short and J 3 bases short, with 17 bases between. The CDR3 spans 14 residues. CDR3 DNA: TGTGCCGCCAGCGGTGAGACGAGTGGAAACACCATATATTTT. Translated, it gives CAASGETSGNTIYF.

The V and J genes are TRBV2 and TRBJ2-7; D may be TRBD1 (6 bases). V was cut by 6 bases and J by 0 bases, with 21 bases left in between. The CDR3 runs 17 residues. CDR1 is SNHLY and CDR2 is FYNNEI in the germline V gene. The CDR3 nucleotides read TGTGCCAGCAGCCTAACCCGGGCCGGACAGATCTCCTACGAGCAGTACTTC. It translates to CASSLTRAGQISYEQYF.

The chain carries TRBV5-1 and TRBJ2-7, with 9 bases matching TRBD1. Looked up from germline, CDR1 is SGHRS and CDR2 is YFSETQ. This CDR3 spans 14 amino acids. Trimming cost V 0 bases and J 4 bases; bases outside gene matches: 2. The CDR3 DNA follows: TGCGCCAGCAGCTTGGGGGACAGGGTTTACGAGCAGTACTTC. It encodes CASSLGDRVYEQYF.

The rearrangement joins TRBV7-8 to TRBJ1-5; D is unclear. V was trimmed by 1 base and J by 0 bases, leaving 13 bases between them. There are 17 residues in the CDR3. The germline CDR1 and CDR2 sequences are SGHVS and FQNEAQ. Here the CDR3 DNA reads TGTGCCAGCAGCTTAGATTTTGCAGCGTATAGCAATCAGCCCCAGCATTTT. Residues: CASSLDFAAYSNQPQHF.

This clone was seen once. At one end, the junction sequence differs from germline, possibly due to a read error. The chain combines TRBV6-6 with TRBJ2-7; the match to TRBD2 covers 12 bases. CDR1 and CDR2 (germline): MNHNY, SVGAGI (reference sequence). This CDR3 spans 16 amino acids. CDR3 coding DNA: TGTGCCGCCTGGGGACTAGCGGGTTCGTACTCCTACGGGCAGTACTTC. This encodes CAAWGLAGSYSYGQYF.

This chain's CDR3 is CASSAGANTEAFF. The CDR3 DNA is TGTGCCAGCAGTGCTGGAGCTAACACTGAAGCTTTCTTT. The chain has TRBV25-1 and TRBJ1-1; D not certain. V was trimmed by 4 bases and J by 2 bases, leaving 8 bases between them. This CDR3 is built from 13 residues. Germline CDR1 MGHDK, CDR2 SYGVNS.

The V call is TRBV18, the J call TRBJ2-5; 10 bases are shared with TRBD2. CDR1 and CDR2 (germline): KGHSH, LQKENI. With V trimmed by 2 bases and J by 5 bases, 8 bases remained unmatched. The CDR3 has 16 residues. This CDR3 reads CASSPTSGMTRETQYF. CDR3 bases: TGTGCCAGCTCACCAACTAGCGGGATGACTCGCGAGACCCAGTACTTC. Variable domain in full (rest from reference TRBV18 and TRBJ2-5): NAGVMQNPRHLVRRRGQEARLRCSPMKGHSHVYWYRQLPEEGLKFMVYLQKENIIDESGMPKERFSAEFPKEGPSILRIQQVVRGDSAAYFCASSPTSGMTRETQYFGPGTRLLVL.

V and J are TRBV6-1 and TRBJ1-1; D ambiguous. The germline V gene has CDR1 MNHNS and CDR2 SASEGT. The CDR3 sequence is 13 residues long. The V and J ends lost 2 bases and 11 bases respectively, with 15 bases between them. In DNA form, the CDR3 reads TGTGCCAGCAGTGAACAGGAGAGCGGTACGGCTTTCTTT. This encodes CASSEQESGTAFF.

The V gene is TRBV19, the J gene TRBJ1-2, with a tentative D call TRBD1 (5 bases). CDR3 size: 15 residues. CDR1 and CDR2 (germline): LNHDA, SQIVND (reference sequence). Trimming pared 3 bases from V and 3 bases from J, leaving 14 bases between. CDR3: CASSIHSAGDYGYTF. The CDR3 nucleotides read TGTGCCAGTAGTATCCACAGTGCGGGGGACTATGGCTACACCTTC.

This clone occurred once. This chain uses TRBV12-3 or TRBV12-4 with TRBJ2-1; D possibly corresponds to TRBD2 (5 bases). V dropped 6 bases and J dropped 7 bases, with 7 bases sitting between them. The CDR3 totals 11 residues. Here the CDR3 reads CASRSGNEQFF. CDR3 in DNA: TGTGCCAGCAGGAGCGGTAATGAGCAGTTCTTC.

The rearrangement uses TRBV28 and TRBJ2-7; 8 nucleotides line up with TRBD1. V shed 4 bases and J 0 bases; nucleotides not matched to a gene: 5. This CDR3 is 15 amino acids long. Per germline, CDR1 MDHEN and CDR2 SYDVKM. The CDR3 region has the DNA TGTGCCAGCAGTTCCGGGACAGGAAGCTCCTACGAGCAGTACTTC. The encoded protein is CASSSGTGSSYEQYF.

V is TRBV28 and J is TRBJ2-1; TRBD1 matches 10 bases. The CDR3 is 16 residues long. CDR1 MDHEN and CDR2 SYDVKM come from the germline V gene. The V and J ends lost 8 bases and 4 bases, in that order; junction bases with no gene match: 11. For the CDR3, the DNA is TGTGCCAGCTGCGGGGTGGGGACAGGGGTGTACAATGAGCAGTTCTTC. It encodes CASCGVGTGVYNEQFF.

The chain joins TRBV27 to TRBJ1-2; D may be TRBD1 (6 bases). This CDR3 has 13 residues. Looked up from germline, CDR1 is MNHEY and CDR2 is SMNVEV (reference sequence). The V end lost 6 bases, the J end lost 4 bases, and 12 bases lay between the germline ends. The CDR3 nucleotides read TGTGCCAGCAGAACCACAGGGTTCTATGGCTACACCTTC. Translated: CASRTTGFYGYTF.

The DNA for the CDR3 is TGTGCCAGCAGCTTGGGTCTTCAGAAGGAAGCTTTCTTT. Its protein is CASSLGLQKEAFF. The chain has TRBV5-8 and TRBJ1-1, with D hard to call. Germline CDR1 reads SGHTS; CDR2 reads YDEGEE. Trimming left V 0 bases short and J 8 bases short, with 11 bases between. The CDR3 runs to 13 residues.

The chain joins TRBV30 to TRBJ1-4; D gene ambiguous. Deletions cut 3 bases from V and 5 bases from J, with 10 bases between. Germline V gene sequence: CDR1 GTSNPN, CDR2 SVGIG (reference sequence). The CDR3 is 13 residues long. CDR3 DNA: TGTGCCTGGAGCTGGCAGTCAAATGAAAAACTGTTTTTT. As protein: CAWSWQSNEKLFF.

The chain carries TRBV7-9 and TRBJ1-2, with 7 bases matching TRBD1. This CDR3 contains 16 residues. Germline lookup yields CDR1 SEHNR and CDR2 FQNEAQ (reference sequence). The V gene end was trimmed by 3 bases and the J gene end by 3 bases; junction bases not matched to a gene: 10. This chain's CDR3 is CASSFDRDSRDYGYTF. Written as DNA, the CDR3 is TGTGCCAGCAGCTTCGACCGGGACAGTCGAGACTATGGCTACACCTTC. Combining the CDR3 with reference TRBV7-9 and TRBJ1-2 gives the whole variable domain DTGVSQNPRHKITKRGQNVTFRCDPISEHNRLYWYRQTLGQGPEFLTYFQNEAQLEKSRLLSDRFSAERPKGSFSTLEIQRTEQGDSAMYLCASSFDRDSRDYGYTFGSGTRLTVV.

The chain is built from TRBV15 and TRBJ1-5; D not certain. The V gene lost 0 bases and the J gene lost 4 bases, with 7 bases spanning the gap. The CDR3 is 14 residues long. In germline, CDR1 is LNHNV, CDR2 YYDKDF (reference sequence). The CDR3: CATSRDRTNQPQHF. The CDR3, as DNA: TGTGCCACCAGCAGAGACAGAACAAATCAGCCCCAGCATTTT. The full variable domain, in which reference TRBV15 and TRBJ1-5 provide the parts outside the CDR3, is DAMVIQNPRYQVTQFGKPVTLSCSQTLNHNVMYWYQQKSSQAPKLLFHYYDKDFNNEADTPDNFQSRRPNTSFCFLDIRSPGLGDTAMYLCATSRDRTNQPQHFGDGTRLSIL.

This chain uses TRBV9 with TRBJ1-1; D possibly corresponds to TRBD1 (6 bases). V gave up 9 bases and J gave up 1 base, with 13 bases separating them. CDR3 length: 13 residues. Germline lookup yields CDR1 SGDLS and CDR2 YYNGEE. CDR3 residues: CATATGSNTEAFF. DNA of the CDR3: TGTGCCACCGCGACAGGATCGAACACTGAAGCTTTCTTT. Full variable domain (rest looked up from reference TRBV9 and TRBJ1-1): DSGVTQTPKHLITATGQRVTLRCSPRSGDLSVYWYQQSLDQGLQFLIQYYNGEERAKGNILERFSAQQFPDLHSELNLSSLELGDSALYFCATATGSNTEAFFGQGTRLTVV.

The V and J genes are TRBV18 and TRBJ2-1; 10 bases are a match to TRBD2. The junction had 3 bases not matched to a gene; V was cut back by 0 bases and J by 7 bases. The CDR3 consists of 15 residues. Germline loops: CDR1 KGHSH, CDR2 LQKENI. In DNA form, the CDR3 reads TGTGCCAGCTCACCACCAGCGGGAGGGCCAAATGAGCAGTTCTTC. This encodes CASSPPAGGPNEQFF.

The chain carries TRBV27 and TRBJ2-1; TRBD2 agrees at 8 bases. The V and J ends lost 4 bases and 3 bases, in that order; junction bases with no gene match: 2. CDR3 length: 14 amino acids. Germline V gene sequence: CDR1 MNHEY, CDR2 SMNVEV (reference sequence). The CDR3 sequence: CASSWSGSYNEQFF. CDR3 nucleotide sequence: TGTGCCAGCAGTTGGAGCGGGAGCTACAATGAGCAGTTCTTC.

The chain's CDR3 is CASSHRTSVGTQYF. CDR3 DNA sequence: TGCGCCAGCAGCCATCGGACTAGCGTGGGGACCCAGTACTTC. The chain links TRBV5-1 to TRBJ2-5; TRBD2 agrees at 9 bases. This CDR3 has 14 amino acids. The germline V gene has CDR1 SGHRS and CDR2 YFSETQ. Germline trimming cut 4 bases from V and 7 bases from J; bases unmatched to any gene: 8.

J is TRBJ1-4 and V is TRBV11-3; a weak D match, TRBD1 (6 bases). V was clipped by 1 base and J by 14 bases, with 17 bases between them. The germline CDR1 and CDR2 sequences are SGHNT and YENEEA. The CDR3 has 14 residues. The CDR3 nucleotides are TGTGCCAGCAGCTTAGGCACATTGTGGGGGCGTCTGTTTTTT. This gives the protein CASSLGTLWGRLFF.

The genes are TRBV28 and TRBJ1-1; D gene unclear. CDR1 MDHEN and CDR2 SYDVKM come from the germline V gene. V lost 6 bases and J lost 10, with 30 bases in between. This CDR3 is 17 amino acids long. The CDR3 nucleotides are TGTGCCAGCAGCCCCTTTCCTTTTATCCCGACCCGGCGGGCAGCTTTCTTT. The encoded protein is CASSPFPFIPTRRAAFF.

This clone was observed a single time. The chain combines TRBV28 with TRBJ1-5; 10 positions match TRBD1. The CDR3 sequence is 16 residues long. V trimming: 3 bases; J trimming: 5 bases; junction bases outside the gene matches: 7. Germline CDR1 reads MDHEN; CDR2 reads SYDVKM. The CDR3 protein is CASSLPPGQGHQPQHF. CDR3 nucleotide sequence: TGTGCCAGCAGTTTGCCTCCGGGACAGGGGCATCAGCCCCAGCATTTT.

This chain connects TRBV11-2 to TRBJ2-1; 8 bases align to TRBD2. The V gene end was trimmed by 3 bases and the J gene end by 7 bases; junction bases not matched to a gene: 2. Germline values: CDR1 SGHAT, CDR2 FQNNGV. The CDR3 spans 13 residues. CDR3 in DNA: TGTGCCAGCAGCTTGGGACTAGATAATGAGCAGTTCTTC. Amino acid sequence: CASSLGLDNEQFF.

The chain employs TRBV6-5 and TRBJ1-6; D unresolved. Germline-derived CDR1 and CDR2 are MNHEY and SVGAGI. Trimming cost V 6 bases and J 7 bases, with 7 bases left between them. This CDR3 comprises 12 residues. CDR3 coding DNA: TGTGCCAGCAGGCCGGGGAATTCACCCCTCCACTTT. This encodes CASRPGNSPLHF.

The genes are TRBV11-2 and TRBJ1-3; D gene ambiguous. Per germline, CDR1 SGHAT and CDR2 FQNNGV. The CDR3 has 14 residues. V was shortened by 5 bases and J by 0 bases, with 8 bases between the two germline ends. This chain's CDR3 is CASSRGVSGNTIYF. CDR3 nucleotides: TGTGCCAGCAGCCGGGGAGTCTCTGGAAACACCATATATTTT.

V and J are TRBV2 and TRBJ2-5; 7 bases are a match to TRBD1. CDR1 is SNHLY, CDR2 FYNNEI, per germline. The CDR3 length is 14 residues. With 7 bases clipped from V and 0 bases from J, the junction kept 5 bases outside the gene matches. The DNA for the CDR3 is TGTGCCAGCACCGGGACAGTGTACCAAGAGACCCAGTACTTC. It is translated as CASTGTVYQETQYF.

The CDR3 DNA reads TGTGCCACCAGCCGACAGGGACGCACAGATACGCAGTATTTT. It encodes CATSRQGRTDTQYF. The chain couples TRBV24-1 to TRBJ2-3; 7 nucleotides align to TRBD1. CDR3 length: 14 residues. The V and J ends lost 7 bases and 1 base, in that order; junction bases with no gene match: 4. CDR1 and CDR2 from the germline V gene are KGHDR and SFDVKD.

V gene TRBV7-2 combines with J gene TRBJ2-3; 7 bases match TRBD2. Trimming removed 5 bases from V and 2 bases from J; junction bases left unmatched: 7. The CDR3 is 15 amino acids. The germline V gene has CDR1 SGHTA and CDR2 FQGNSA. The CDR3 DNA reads TGTGCCAGCAGCGCCAGGACTAGATTCACAGATACGCAGTATTTT. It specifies CASSARTRFTDTQYF.